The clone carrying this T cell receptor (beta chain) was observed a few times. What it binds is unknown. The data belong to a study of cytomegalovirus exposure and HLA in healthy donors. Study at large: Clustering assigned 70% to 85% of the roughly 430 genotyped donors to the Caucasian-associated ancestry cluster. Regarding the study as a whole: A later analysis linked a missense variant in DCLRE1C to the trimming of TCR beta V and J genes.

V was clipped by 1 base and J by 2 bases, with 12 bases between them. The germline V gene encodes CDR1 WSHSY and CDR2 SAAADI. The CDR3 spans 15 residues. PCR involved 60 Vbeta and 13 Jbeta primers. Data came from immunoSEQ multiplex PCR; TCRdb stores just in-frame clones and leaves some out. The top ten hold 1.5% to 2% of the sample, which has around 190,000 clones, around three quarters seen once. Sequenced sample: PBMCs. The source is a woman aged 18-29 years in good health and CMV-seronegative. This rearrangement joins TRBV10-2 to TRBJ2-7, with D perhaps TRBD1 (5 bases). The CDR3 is CASSEWGTGTYEQYF. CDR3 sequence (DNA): TGCGCCAGCAGTGAGTGGGGCACTGGAACCTACGAGCAGTACTTC.